The rows below give T cell receptor beta chains drawn from one sample of a study of a mutant IDH1 vaccine in newly diagnosed glioma. Clones were sequenced by immunoSEQ multiplex PCR, and TCRdb holds only the in-frame ones, with some missing. The sample shows 20,000 to 25,000 clones, around 82% of them seen only once. This material consisted of PBMCs, taken from a glioma patient treated with radiotherapy, temozolomide or both. These receptors all stem from a man aged 35 to 55 with glioma. Both conserved end residues are part of each CDR3. The D gene is left open where the match is weak.

V gene: TRBV18; D gene: TRBD1; CDR3 protein: CASSRGTGENSNQPQHF
V gene: TRBV4-1; D gene: TRBD2; CDR3 protein: CASSQEGLDYEQYF
V gene: TRBV7-8; D gene: .; CDR3 protein: CASSLRGNSYMNTEAFF
V gene: TRBV28; D gene: TRBD1; CDR3 protein: CASIPSPTGGTEAFF
V gene: TRBV2; D gene: TRBD1; CDR3 protein: CASSGGTGRTQPQHF
V gene: TRBV7-9; D gene: .; CDR3 protein: CASSLGQVIYNEQFF
V gene: TRBV30; D gene: .; CDR3 protein: CAWSAHTTGDTEAFF
V gene: TRBV5-6; D gene: .; CDR3 protein: CASSRNTALYNEQFF
V gene: TRBV6-4; D gene: .; CDR3 protein: CASSEQAMGTQYF
V gene: TRBV7-9; D gene: .; CDR3 protein: CASSPEEGRDGEQYF